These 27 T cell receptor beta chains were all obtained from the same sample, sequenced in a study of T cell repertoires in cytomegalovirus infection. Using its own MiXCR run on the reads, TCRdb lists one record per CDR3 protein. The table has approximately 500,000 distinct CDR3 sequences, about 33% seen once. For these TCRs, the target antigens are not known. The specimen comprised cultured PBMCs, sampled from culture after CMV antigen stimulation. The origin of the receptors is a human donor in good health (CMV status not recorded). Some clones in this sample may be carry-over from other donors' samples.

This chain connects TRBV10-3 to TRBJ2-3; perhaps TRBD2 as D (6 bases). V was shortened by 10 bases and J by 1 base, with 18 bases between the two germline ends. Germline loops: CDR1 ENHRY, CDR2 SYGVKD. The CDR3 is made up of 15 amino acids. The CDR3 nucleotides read TGTGCCACACAGCCCTGGGCTAGCGGCACAGATACGCAGTATTTT. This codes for CATQPWASGTDTQYF.

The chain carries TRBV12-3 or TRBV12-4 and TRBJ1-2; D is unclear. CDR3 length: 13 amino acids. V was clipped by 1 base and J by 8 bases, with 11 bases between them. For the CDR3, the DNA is TGTGCCAGCAGTTTAGGGGCAGGTGGAGGCTACACCTTC. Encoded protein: CASSLGAGGGYTF.

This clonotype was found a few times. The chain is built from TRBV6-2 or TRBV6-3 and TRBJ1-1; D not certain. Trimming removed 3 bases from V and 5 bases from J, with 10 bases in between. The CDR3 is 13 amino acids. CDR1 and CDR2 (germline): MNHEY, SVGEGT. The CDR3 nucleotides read TGTGCCAGCAGTTATCGGGTCCCGACTGAAGCTTTCTTT. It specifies CASSYRVPTEAFF.

The CDR3 bases are TGTGCCAGCAGCTTAGGGGTTAGCGGGCGCACAGATACGCAGTATTTT. Its translation: CASSLGVSGRTDTQYF. The chain uses TRBV7-2 and TRBJ2-3, with TRBD2 matching over 7 bases. V lost 1 base to trimming and J lost 1 base; unmatched junction nucleotides: 5. Germline CDR1 reads SGHTA; CDR2 reads FQGNSA. This CDR3 is 16 amino acids long.

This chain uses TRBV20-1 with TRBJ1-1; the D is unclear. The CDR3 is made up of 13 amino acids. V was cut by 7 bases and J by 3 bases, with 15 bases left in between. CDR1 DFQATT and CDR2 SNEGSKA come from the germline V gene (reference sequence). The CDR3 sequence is CSVPREVDTEAFF. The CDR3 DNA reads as TGCAGTGTCCCGAGGGAGGTTGACACTGAAGCTTTCTTT.

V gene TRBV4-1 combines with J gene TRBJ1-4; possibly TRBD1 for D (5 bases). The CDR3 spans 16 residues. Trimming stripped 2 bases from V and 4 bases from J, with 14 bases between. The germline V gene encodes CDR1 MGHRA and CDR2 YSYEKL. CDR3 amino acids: CASSQPPRDLNEKLFF. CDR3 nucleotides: TGCGCCAGCAGCCAACCTCCCCGGGACCTTAATGAAAAACTGTTTTTT.

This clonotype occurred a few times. The CDR3 spells CASSSYRGMNTEAFF. CDR3 nucleotide sequence: TGTGCCAGCAGCTCTTACAGGGGAATGAACACTGAAGCTTTCTTT. The chain recombines TRBV7-8 with TRBJ1-1, with 7 bases matching TRBD1. The trim removed 4 bases at V and 0 bases at J, leaving 5 bases unmatched. Germline loops: CDR1 SGHVS, CDR2 FQNEAQ. This CDR3 comprises 15 residues.

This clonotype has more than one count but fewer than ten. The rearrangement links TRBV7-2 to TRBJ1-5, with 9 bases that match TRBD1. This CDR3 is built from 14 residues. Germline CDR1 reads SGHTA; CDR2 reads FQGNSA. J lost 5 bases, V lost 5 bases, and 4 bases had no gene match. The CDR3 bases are TGTGCCAGCAGCAAAGACAGGGGGTATCAGCCCCAGCATTTT. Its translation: CASSKDRGYQPQHF. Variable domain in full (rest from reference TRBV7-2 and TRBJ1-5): GAGVSQSPSNKVTEKGKDVELRCDPISGHTALYWYRQSLGQGLEFLIYFQGNSAPDKSGLPSDRFSAERTGGSVSTLTIQRTQQEDSAVYLCASSKDRGYQPQHFGDGTRLSIL.

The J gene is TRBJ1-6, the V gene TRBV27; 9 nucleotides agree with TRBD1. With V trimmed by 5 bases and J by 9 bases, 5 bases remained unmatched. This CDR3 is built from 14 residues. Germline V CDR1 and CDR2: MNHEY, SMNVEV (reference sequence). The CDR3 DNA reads TGTGCCAGCAGTGACAGGGGGGTGGGTTCACCCCTCCACTTT. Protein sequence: CASSDRGVGSPLHF.

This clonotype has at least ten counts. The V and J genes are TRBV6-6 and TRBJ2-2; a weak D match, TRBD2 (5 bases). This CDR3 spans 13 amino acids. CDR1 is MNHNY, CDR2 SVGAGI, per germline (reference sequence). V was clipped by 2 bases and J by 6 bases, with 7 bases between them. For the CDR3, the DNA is TGTGCCAGCAGTTACACCGGGGCCGGGGAGCTGTTTTTT. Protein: CASSYTGAGELFF.

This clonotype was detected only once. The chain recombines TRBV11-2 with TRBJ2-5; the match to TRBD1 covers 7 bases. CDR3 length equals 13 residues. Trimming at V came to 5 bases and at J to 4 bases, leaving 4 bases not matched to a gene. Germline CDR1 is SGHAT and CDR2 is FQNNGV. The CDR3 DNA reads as TGTGCCAGCAGCCGGGACAGTCGAGAGACCCAGTACTTC. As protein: CASSRDSRETQYF.

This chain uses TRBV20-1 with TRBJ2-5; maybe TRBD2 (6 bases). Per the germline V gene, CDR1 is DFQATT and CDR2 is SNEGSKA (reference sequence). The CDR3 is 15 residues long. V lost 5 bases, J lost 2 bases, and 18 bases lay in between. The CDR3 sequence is CSAGYGGAIQETQYF. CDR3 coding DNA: TGCAGTGCTGGGTATGGCGGGGCGATTCAAGAGACCCAGTACTTC.

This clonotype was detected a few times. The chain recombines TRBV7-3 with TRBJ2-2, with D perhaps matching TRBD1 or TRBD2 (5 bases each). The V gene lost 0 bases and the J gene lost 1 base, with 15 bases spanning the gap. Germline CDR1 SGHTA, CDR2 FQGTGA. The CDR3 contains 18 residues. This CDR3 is CASSLTGLAGRNTGELFF. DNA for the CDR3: TGTGCCAGCAGCTTAACGGGGCTCGCGGGCAGGAACACCGGGGAGCTGTTTTTT.

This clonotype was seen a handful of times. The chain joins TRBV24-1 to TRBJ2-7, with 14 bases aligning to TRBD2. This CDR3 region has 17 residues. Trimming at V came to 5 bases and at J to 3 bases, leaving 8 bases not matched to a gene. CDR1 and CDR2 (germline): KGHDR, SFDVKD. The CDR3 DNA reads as TGTGCCACCAGTGCTCGCGGACTAGCGGGAGGTGACTACGAGCAGTACTTC. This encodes CATSARGLAGGDYEQYF.

Here the CDR3 DNA reads TGTGCCAGCAGCGTGCGACAGGGGGATGGCTACACCTTC. This encodes CASSVRQGDGYTF. The chain employs TRBV7-2 and TRBJ1-2; TRBD1 aligns across 9 bases. The V segment lost 5 bases and the J segment 6 bases; nucleotides outside the gene matches: 4. The CDR3 sequence is 13 residues long. Looked up from germline, CDR1 is SGHTA and CDR2 is FQGNSA.

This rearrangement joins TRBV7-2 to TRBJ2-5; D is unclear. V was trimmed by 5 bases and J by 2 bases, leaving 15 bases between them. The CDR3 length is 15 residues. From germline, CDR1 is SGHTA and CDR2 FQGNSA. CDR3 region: CASSPGPAFQETQYF. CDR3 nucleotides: TGTGCCAGCAGCCCTGGTCCCGCCTTTCAAGAGACCCAGTACTTC.

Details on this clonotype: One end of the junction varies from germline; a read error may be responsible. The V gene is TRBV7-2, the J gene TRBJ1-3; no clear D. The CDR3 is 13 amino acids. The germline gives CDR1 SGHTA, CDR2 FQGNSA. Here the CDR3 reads CASSFLGLNIIYF. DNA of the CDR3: TGTGCCAGCAGCTTCCTCGGGTTGAACATCATATATTTT.

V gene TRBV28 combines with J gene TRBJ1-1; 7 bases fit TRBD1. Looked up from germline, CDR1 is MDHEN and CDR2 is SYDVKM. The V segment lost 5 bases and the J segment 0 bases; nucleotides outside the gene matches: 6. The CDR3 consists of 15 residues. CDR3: CASSPTQGMNTEAFF. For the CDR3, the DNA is TGTGCCAGCAGTCCGACACAGGGGATGAACACTGAAGCTTTCTTT.

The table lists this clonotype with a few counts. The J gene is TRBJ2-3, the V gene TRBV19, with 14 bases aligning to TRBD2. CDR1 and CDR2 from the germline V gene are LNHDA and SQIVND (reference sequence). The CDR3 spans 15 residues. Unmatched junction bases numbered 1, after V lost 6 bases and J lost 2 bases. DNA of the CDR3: TGTGCCAGTAGGGGACTAGCGGGGGACACAGATACGCAGTATTTT. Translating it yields CASRGLAGDTDTQYF.

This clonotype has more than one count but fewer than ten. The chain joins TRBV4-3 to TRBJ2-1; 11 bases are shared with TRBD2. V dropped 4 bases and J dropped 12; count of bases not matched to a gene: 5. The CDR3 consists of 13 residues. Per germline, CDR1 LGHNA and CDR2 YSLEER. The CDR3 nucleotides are TGCGCCAGCAGCCTAACTAGCGGGAGCGGGCAGTTCTTC. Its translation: CASSLTSGSGQFF.

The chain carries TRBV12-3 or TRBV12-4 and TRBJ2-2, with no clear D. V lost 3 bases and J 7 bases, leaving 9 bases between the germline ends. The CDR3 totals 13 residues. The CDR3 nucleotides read TGTGCCAGCAGTTTTGACGCGCTCGGGGAGCTGTTTTTT. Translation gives CASSFDALGELFF.

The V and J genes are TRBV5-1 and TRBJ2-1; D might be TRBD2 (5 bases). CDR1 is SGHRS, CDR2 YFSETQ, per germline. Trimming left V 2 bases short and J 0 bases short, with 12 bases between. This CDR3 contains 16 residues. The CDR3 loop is CASSLPPGSSYNEQFF. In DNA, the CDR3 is TGCGCCAGCAGCTTACCTCCTGGGAGCTCCTACAATGAGCAGTTCTTC.

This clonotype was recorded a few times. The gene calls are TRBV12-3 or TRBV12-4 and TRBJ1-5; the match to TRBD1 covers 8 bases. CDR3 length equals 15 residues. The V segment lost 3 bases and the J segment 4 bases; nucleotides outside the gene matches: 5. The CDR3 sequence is CASSFGTGPNQPQHF. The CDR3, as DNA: TGTGCCAGCAGTTTCGGGACAGGACCGAATCAGCCCCAGCATTTT.

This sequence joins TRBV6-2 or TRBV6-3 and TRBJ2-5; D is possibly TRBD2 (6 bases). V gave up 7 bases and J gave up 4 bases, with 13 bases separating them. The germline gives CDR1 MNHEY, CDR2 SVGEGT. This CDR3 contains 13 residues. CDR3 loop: CASNNQGGETQYF. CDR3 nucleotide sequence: TGTGCCAGCAACAACCAGGGAGGAGAGACCCAGTACTTC.

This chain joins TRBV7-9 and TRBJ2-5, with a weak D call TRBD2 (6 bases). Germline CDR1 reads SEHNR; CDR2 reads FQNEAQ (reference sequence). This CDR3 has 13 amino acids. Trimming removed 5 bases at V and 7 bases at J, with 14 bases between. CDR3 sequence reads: CASSPLTEGTQYF. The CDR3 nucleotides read TGTGCCAGCAGCCCATTGACGGAGGGGACCCAGTACTTC.

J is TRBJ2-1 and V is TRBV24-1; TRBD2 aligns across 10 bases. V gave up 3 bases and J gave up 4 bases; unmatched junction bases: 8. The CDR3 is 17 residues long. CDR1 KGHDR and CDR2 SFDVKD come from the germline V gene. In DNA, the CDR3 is TGTGCCACCAGTGATGCCGAAGGGACTAGCGTTTACAATGAGCAGTTCTTC. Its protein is CATSDAEGTSVYNEQFF.

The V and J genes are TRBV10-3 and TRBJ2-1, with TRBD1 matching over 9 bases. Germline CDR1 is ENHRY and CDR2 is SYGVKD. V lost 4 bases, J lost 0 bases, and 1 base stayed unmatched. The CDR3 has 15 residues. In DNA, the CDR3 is TGTGCCATCAGTGGGACAGGGGTCTCCTACAATGAGCAGTTCTTC. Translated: CAISGTGVSYNEQFF.